The 11 T cell receptor beta chains below all came from one sample that was sequenced in a study of blood T cells in healthy people across ages (dated by TCRdb to about 2015). Library generation was performed with 5' RACE. The instrument was an Illumina HiSeq 2500. A second PCR of roughly 6 to 12 cycles was run with a J-beta primer mix and a sample-barcoded 5' primer. TCRdb's own reprocessing of the public reads used fastp at Q25 and MiXCR and kept productive beta chains. When rows share a CDR3 protein, they turn into one entry using the most common DNA and genes. The table for this sample lists some 690,000 distinct CDR3 sequences; 20% to 25% of them were counted only once. The ten biggest clones cover about 22% of the sample. The material sequenced was blood. The receptors here all came from a man between 65 and 80 years old in good health.

This clonotype was observed a handful of times. The junction shows a germline mismatch at one end, possibly a read error. J is TRBJ2-5 and V is TRBV5-1; a weak D match, TRBD2 (5 bases). Per the germline V gene, CDR1 is SGHRS and CDR2 is YFSETQ. This CDR3 has 11 amino acids. Here the CDR3 reads CASSSGLHAFF. For the CDR3, the DNA is TGCGCCAGCAGCTCCGGACTTCACGCTTTCTTC.

The V and J genes are TRBV10-3 and TRBJ2-3; 7 bases fit TRBD2. The V gene end was trimmed by 2 bases and the J gene end by 4 bases; junction bases not matched to a gene: 3. Germline V lookup: CDR1 ENHRY, CDR2 SYGVKD. The CDR3 loop spans 14 amino acids. DNA for the CDR3: TGTGCCATCAGTGAGGTCGGACTAGCAGATACGCAGTATTTT. Protein: CAISEVGLADTQYF.

This clonotype was found a few times. Germline is not matched at one junction end, which may reflect a read error. The V gene is TRBV5-1, the J gene TRBJ1-1; D ambiguous. CDR3 size: 13 residues. Germline values: CDR1 SGHRS, CDR2 YFSETQ. CDR3: CASSQSLNAEAFF. The CDR3 DNA follows: TGCGCCAGCAGCCAAAGCCTGAACGCTGAAGCTTTCTTT.

The gene calls are TRBV20-1 and TRBJ1-6, with D possibly matching TRBD1 (5 bases). V lost 6 bases and J 11 bases, leaving 20 bases between the germline ends. The CDR3 covers 14 residues. CDR1 DFQATT and CDR2 SNEGSKA come from the germline V gene (reference sequence). The CDR3 sequence is CSAPKGVMNTPLHF. DNA of the CDR3: TGCAGTGCCCCAAAAGGGGTGATGAATACACCCCTCCACTTT.

The rearrangement links TRBV20-1 to TRBJ2-1; 15 nucleotides align to TRBD2. Germline V gives CDR1 DFQATT, CDR2 SNEGSKA (reference sequence). Unmatched junction bases numbered 5, after V lost 6 bases and J lost 2 bases. The CDR3 spans 16 residues. CDR3 amino acids: CSAHGLAGGPYNEQFF. In DNA form, the CDR3 reads TGCAGTGCCCACGGACTAGCGGGAGGGCCCTACAATGAGCAGTTCTTC.

This clonotype was detected only a few times. The CDR3 loop is CASGQRPSGNTIYF. The CDR3 nucleotides read TGTGCCAGCGGACAGAGGCCCTCTGGAAACACCATATATTTT. V usage is TRBV6-5 and J usage is TRBJ1-3, with a tentative D call TRBD1 (6 bases). Germline V gene data show CDR1 as MNHEY and CDR2 as SVGAGI. The V gene lost 8 bases and the J gene lost 0 bases, with 11 bases spanning the gap. The CDR3 totals 14 residues.

This clonotype has a handful of counts. The chain employs TRBV10-3 and TRBJ1-4; maybe TRBD1 (5 bases). Trimming cost V 5 bases and J 0 bases, with 10 bases left between them. The CDR3 is made up of 15 amino acids. Germline CDR1 reads ENHRY; CDR2 reads SYGVKD. The CDR3: CAISRQPATNEKLFF. CDR3 nucleotide sequence: TGTGCCATCAGTCGACAGCCTGCAACTAATGAAAAACTGTTTTTT.

The chain couples TRBV12-3 or TRBV12-4 to TRBJ2-4, with a tentative D call TRBD2 (7 bases). V was clipped by 7 bases and J by 7 bases, with 17 bases between them. The CDR3 contains 14 residues. CDR3 loop: CASTSGGASNIQYF. The CDR3 DNA reads TGTGCCAGCACCTCTGGGGGGGCCTCGAACATTCAGTACTTC.

Only a few counts were recorded for this clonotype. V usage is TRBV5-1 and J usage is TRBJ1-1, with a possible D match to TRBD1 (6 bases). There are 16 residues in the CDR3. Trimming pared 4 bases from V and 5 bases from J, leaving 21 bases between. Germline assignment: CDR1 SGHRS and CDR2 YFSETQ. The CDR3 loop is CASSTTLGQKVTEAFF. DNA of the CDR3: TGCGCCAGCAGCACGACGCTGGGACAAAAAGTAACTGAAGCTTTCTTT.

In this sample, this clonotype turned up a few times. The V and J genes are TRBV12-5 and TRBJ2-5, with 7 bases fitting TRBD2. The J call may be faulty, since TRBJ2-7 better matches the DNA end. The CDR3 sequence is 13 residues long. Looked up from germline, CDR1 is LGHNT and CDR2 is FRNRAP. The CDR3 region is CASGPGGGYEQYV. In DNA, the CDR3 is TGTGCTAGTGGTCCGGGAGGCGGGTACGAGCAGTACGTC.

This clonotype was counted many times. This rearrangement joins TRBV18 to TRBJ2-1, with D possibly matching TRBD2 (5 bases). Trimming removed 8 bases from V and 3 bases from J, with 8 bases in between. Germline CDR1 is KGHSH and CDR2 is LQKENI. The CDR3 is 12 residues long. The CDR3 bases are TGTGCCAGCAGTCGGGGCTACAATGAGCAGTTCTTC. It codes for CASSRGYNEQFF.